This T cell receptor beta chain was sequenced in a study of shared clonotypes between healthy human individuals. In the study overall: Researchers assigned three CD4 naive, three CD4 memory, two CD8 naive and one CD8 memory plate to each donor.

Naivety among CD8 cells was defined by CD45RO negativity and positive CCR7 selection, thereby excluding terminally differentiated effector memory CD45RA+ cells. The protocol was immunoSEQ multiplex PCR, while the TCRdb copy is restricted to in-frame clones and leaves out a portion. Seen here are more than 2 million clones, over 85% observed once, and the top ten hold roughly 1%. Trimming shortened V by 8 bases and J by 6 bases, and 11 bases separated the two germline ends. Germline CDR1 is SEHNR and CDR2 is FQNEAQ (reference sequence). CDR3 size: 12 residues. This clone was picked up one time. The chain carries TRBV7-9 and TRBJ2-4; D possibly corresponds to TRBD1 (6 bases). Source material: naive CD8+ T cells sorted from blood. This receptor was identified in a man aged 18 to 29 in good health. The CDR3 coding sequence is TGTGCCAGCGAGGGGGTGGCAAACATTCAGTACTTC. Protein product: CASEGVANIQYF.